The 19 T cell receptor beta chains below were found in one sample sequenced in a study of T cells in Graves' hyperthyroidism and ophthalmopathy (dated by TCRdb to about 2019). Library preparation used multiplex PCR. Data came from an Illumina HiSeq 2000. The TCR beta CDR3 regions were amplified from RNA transcripts. The TCR CDR3 was subjected to a first round of RT-PCR using the HTBI primer set and the Qiagen OneStep RT-PCR kit. TCRdb trimmed public reads at Q25 via fastp, called clones via MiXCR and kept in-frame beta chains. All rows with the same CDR3 protein become a single entry with the most common DNA and genes. The sample data list about 250,000 distinct CDR3 sequences, and about 20% of these were observed just once. The ten biggest clones cover 50% to 75% of the sample. The specimen was blood. These receptors originate from a man aged 25 to 45 with Graves' ophthalmopathy.

There are many counts of this clonotype. The rearrangement links TRBV27 to TRBJ2-7, with D unresolved. The CDR3 is 15 residues long. Germline V gene lookup returns CDR1 MNHEY and CDR2 SMNVEV (reference sequence). V was clipped by 6 bases and J by 0 bases, with 15 bases between them. Here the CDR3 DNA reads TGTGCCAGCAGCCCTCAAGGACGTAGCTCCTACGAGCAGTACTTC. This codes for CASSPQGRSSYEQYF.

The J gene is TRBJ1-3, the V gene TRBV20-1, with D unclear. V was clipped by 1 base and J by 0 bases, with 7 bases between them. Germline V gene data show CDR1 as DFQATT and CDR2 as SNEGSKA (reference sequence). The CDR3 has 14 amino acids. The CDR3 here is CSARGTDSGNTIYF. CDR3 DNA: TGCAGTGCTAGAGGGACCGACTCTGGAAACACCATATATTTT.

This chain links TRBV19 with TRBJ2-7; 7 bases fit TRBD2. CDR1 and CDR2 from the germline V gene are LNHDA and SQIVND (reference sequence). The V gene end was trimmed by 4 bases and the J gene end by 0 bases; junction bases not matched to a gene: 9. This CDR3 is 16 amino acids long. The CDR3 bases are TGTGCCAGTAGTAGAGGGACTACACTGAGCTCCTACGAGCAGTACTTC. Protein product: CASSRGTTLSSYEQYF.

The CDR3 nucleotides read TGTGCCAGCAGTTACGACCCCATGCTTAATCAGCCCCAGCATTTT. Translated: CASSYDPMLNQPQHF. The rearrangement joins TRBV6-2 or TRBV6-3 to TRBJ1-5; D unclear. The CDR3 length is 15 residues. V dropped 2 bases and J dropped 4 bases, with 12 bases sitting between them. CDR1 and CDR2 from the germline V gene are MNHEY and SVGEGT.

This clonotype was detected many times. The V gene is TRBV9, the J gene TRBJ2-7, with 10 bases matching TRBD2. Germline loops: CDR1 SGDLS, CDR2 YYNGEE. The CDR3 totals 15 residues. J lost 3 bases, V lost 2 bases, and 5 bases had no gene match. CDR3 residues: CASSVGTSVDYEQYF. The CDR3 region has the DNA TGTGCCAGCAGCGTTGGGACTAGCGTCGACTACGAGCAGTACTTC.

This chain joins TRBV9 and TRBJ1-5; 11 bases match TRBD1. The length of the CDR3 is 15 residues. The V and J ends lost 2 bases and 5 bases, in that order; junction bases with no gene match: 3. The germline V gene has CDR1 SGDLS and CDR2 YYNGEE. In DNA form, the CDR3 reads TGTGCCAGCAGCGTCGGACAGGGGGCATATCAGCCCCAGCATTTT. Protein: CASSVGQGAYQPQHF.

This clonotype was counted between two and nine times. This chain connects TRBV20-1 to TRBJ1-1; possible D gene TRBD1, 5 bases. The germline V gene encodes CDR1 DFQATT and CDR2 SNEGSKA (reference sequence). The CDR3 spans 16 residues. The germline V and J ends were trimmed by 2 bases and 0 bases, with 16 bases remaining between them. The DNA of the CDR3 is TGCAGTGCTAGAAAGGACGGATGGGGGTTGAACACTGAAGCTTTCTTT. Translating gives CSARKDGWGLNTEAFF.

This clonotype has ten or more counts. The rearrangement links TRBV11-2 to TRBJ2-1; D uncertain. Looked up from germline, CDR1 is SGHAT and CDR2 is FQNNGV. V gave up 1 base and J gave up 4 bases, with 8 bases separating them. The CDR3 is made up of 14 amino acids. The CDR3 DNA is TGTGCCAGCAGCTTAGGTGGTTCGTACAATGAGCAGTTCTTC. Translation gives CASSLGGSYNEQFF.

This clonotype was counted only a few times. The CDR3 sequence: CATSRNRGTTNEKLFF. The CDR3 nucleotides read TGTGCCACCAGCAGAAACAGGGGGACAACTAATGAAAAACTGTTTTTT. The chain links TRBV15 to TRBJ1-4; 8 nucleotides line up with TRBD1. J lost 0 bases, V lost 2 bases, and 2 bases had no gene match. Per the germline V gene, CDR1 is LNHNV and CDR2 is YYDKDF (reference sequence). This CDR3 is built from 16 residues.

This clonotype was found a few times. This chain links TRBV9 with TRBJ2-1; D is ambiguous. The CDR3 runs 15 residues. Germline V gene lookup returns CDR1 SGDLS and CDR2 YYNGEE. The germline V and J ends were trimmed by 0 bases and 0 bases, with 7 bases remaining between them. CDR3 DNA sequence: TGTGCCAGCAGCGTAGCGACCGACTCCTACAATGAGCAGTTCTTC. Its protein product is CASSVATDSYNEQFF.

The gene calls are TRBV10-3 and TRBJ2-7, with 11 bases matching TRBD1. Unmatched junction bases numbered 4, after V lost 6 bases and J lost 0 bases. The CDR3 is 15 residues long. Germline CDR1 is ENHRY and CDR2 is SYGVKD. The DNA for the CDR3 is TGTGCCATCAGAACCGGGACAGGGGGCTCCTACGAGCAGTACTTC. Amino acid sequence: CAIRTGTGGSYEQYF.

The chain carries TRBV20-1 and TRBJ2-3; D call uncertain. CDR3 size: 13 residues. Germline lookup yields CDR1 DFQATT and CDR2 SNEGSKA (reference sequence). V lost 0 bases and J 7 bases, leaving 11 bases between the germline ends. CDR3: CSARDPQSHTQYF. Here the CDR3 DNA reads TGCAGTGCTAGAGACCCTCAATCACATACGCAGTATTTT.

This clonotype was seen many times. This sequence joins TRBV2 and TRBJ1-5; D not certain. The CDR3 consists of 13 residues. V dropped 0 bases and J dropped 5 bases, with 5 bases sitting between them. The germline V gene has CDR1 SNHLY and CDR2 FYNNEI. CDR3 nucleotide sequence: TGTGCCAGCAGTGAAGCTATGTATCAGCCCCAGCATTTT. This codes for CASSEAMYQPQHF.

V is TRBV29-1 and J is TRBJ1-1; D gene unclear. V dropped 8 bases and J dropped 4 bases, with 20 bases sitting between them. The CDR3 has 14 residues. The V gene's germline CDR1 is SQVTM and CDR2 ANQGSEA. Here the CDR3 reads CSTSDKVHSTEAFF. The CDR3 coding sequence is TGCAGCACCAGTGACAAAGTTCACTCCACTGAAGCTTTCTTT. The entire variable domain, with the rest obtained from reference TRBV29-1 and TRBJ1-1, is as follows: SAVISQKPSRDICQRGTSLTIQCQVDSQVTMMFWYRQQPGQSLTLIATANQGSEATYESGFVIDKFPISRPNLTFSTLTVSNMSPEDSSIYLCSTSDKVHSTEAFFGQGTRLTVV.

The chain has TRBV7-2 and TRBJ2-4, with D possibly matching TRBD2 (5 bases). CDR1 is SGHTA, CDR2 FQGNSA, per germline. The CDR3 runs 17 residues. Trimming stripped 1 base from V and 2 bases from J, with 15 bases between. The CDR3 sequence: CASSLEYPPSSKNIQYF. In DNA, the CDR3 is TGTGCCAGCAGCTTAGAGTACCCACCTAGCTCCAAAAACATTCAGTACTTC.

In its sample, this clonotype was seen many times. The chain carries TRBV20-1 and TRBJ2-7, with unresolved D. From germline, CDR1 is DFQATT and CDR2 SNEGSKA (reference sequence). The germline V and J ends were trimmed by 0 bases and 0 bases, with 9 bases remaining between them. The CDR3 length is 14 residues. CDR3: CSARDWRGSYEQYF. The CDR3 DNA sequence: TGCAGTGCTAGAGATTGGCGAGGCTCCTACGAGCAGTACTTC.

In nucleotides, the CDR3 is TGTGCCAGCAGGATAGGGGAAGCTTTCTTT. Protein sequence: CASRIGEAFF. The rearrangement links TRBV2 to TRBJ1-1; D is ambiguous. Trimming cost V 6 bases and J 8 bases, with 7 bases left between them. Germline values: CDR1 SNHLY, CDR2 FYNNEI. This CDR3 region has 10 residues. Full variable domain (rest looked up from reference TRBV2 and TRBJ1-1): EPEVTQTPSHQVTQMGQEVILRCVPISNHLYFYWYRQILGQKVEFLVSFYNNEISEKSEIFDDQFSVERPDGSNFTLKIRSTKLEDSAMYFCASRIGEAFFGQGTRLTVV.

The chain employs TRBV20-1 and TRBJ1-3, with D possibly being TRBD1 (5 bases). Germline V CDR1 and CDR2: DFQATT, SNEGSKA (reference sequence). The germline V and J ends were trimmed by 6 bases and 0 bases, with 9 bases remaining between them. This CDR3 spans 13 amino acids. The CDR3 spells CSASTDSGNTIYF. As DNA, the CDR3 is TGCAGTGCATCGACAGACTCTGGAAACACCATATATTTT.

This clonotype came up a few times. The chain recombines TRBV2 with TRBJ1-4; D gene unclear. Trimming removed 6 bases from V and 8 bases from J, with 13 bases in between. The CDR3 contains 13 residues. The germline CDR1 and CDR2 sequences are SNHLY and FYNNEI. CDR3 in amino acids: CASSPPPGEKLFF. The CDR3 DNA is TGTGCCAGCAGCCCCCCGCCGGGGGAAAAACTGTTTTTT.